These T cell receptor beta chains were read from a single sample in a study of regulatory T cells in long-lasting Graves disease. MiXCR, run by TCRdb on the multiplex PCR reads, gives a single entry per CDR3 protein. The table includes some 330,000 distinct CDR3 sequences, roughly 25% detected once. The source was peripheral blood mononuclear cells (PBMCs), collected when the disease was refractory, from a patient treated with antithyroid drugs. These TCRs come from a woman in her thirties or forties with Graves disease. Each CDR3 is given with its conserved first and last residue. A D gene is named only where the DNA matches it firmly. Expanded clones get a size class; other rows say once, few or many, or leave the size out.

V gene,D gene,J gene,clone size,CDR3 protein,CDR3 DNA
TRBV9,NA,TRBJ2-7,many,CASSVEPRPGYEQYF,TGTGCCAGCAGCGTAGAGCCTAGGCCGGGATACGAGCAGTACTTC
TRBV6-1,TRBD2,TRBJ2-6,NA,CASSPRPGGGYSGANVLTF,TGTGCCAGCAGTCCCCGACCGGGGGGGGGATACTCTGGGGCCAACGTCCTGACTTTC
TRBV28,NA,TRBJ2-2,many,CASSLWRTATGELFF,TGTGCCAGCAGTTTATGGAGGACAGCTACCGGGGAGCTGTTTTTT
TRBV10-3,NA,TRBJ1-1,many,CAISTGMWTEAFF,TGTGCCATCAGTACAGGGATGTGGACTGAAGCTTTCTTT
TRBV28,TRBD2,TRBJ2-1,NA,CASTGLGSNEQFF,TGTGCCAGCACGGGACTAGGGAGCAATGAGCAGTTCTTC
TRBV7-3,TRBD1,TRBJ2-6,NA,CASSSPDRSRFSGANVLTF,TGTGCCAGCAGCTCTCCGGACAGGAGTCGATTCTCTGGGGCCAACGTCCTGACTTTC
TRBV28,TRBD2,TRBJ2-7,many,CASSPRGGAPYEQYF,TGTGCCAGCAGTCCACGCGGGGGGGCGCCTTACGAGCAGTACTTC
TRBV20-1,NA,TRBJ1-2,many,CSAMDGIYGYTF,TGCAGTGCAATGGACGGAATCTATGGCTACACCTTC
TRBV20-1,NA,TRBJ1-2,NA,CSARVQQDYTF,TGCAGTGCTAGAGTTCAGCAGGACTACACCTTC
TRBV11-2,NA,TRBJ2-1,few,CASSLRVRDNPNNEQFF,TGTGCCAGCAGCTTACGGGTCCGGGACAACCCTAACAATGAGCAGTTCTTC
TRBV15,NA,TRBJ2-2,few,CATSRDLGGRPGELFF,TGTGCCACCAGCAGAGATCTGGGGGGAAGGCCCGGGGAGCTGTTTTTT
TRBV6-1,TRBD1,TRBJ2-5,many,CASMITGVRRLGETQYF,TGTGCCAGCATGATTACAGGGGTGCGAAGGCTTGGAGAGACCCAGTACTTC
TRBV6-1,NA,TRBJ1-2,few,CASSDINRLDGYTF,TGTGCCAGCAGTGATATTAACAGGCTCGATGGCTACACCTTC
TRBV5-1,NA,TRBJ1-3,NA,CASSPHARGDGNTIYF,TGCGCCAGCAGCCCACATGCAAGAGGAGACGGAAACACCATATATTTT
TRBV10-3,NA,TRBJ2-7,NA,CATKATYEQYF,TGTGCCACTAAGGCTACCTACGAGCAGTACTTC
TRBV7-8,NA,TRBJ2-6,few,CASSSRAGANVLTF,TGTGCCAGCAGCAGCCGGGCTGGGGCCAACGTCCTGACTTTC
TRBV5-1,TRBD2,TRBJ2-5,NA,CASSFGAGGLSETQYF,TGCGCCAGCAGCTTCGGAGCGGGAGGGCTGTCAGAGACCCAGTACTTC
TRBV2,NA,TRBJ2-5,NA,CASTGLMYQETQYF,TGTGCCAGCACGGGGCTCATGTACCAAGAGACCCAGTACTTC
TRBV20-1,NA,TRBJ1-2,NA,CSAYLSYGAAGYTF,TGCAGTGCTTATCTCTCCTACGGCGCTGCTGGCTACACCTTC
TRBV27,NA,TRBJ2-7,few,CASKTIKGGYEQYF,TGTGCCAGCAAAACCATCAAGGGAGGTTACGAGCAGTACTTC
TRBV10-3,NA,TRBJ2-7,NA,CATMGAMVPYEQYF,TGTGCCACAATGGGCGCTATGGTACCCTACGAGCAGTACTTC
TRBV7-2,TRBD1,TRBJ1-2,many,CASSSKPGTGAIYGYTF,TGTGCCAGCAGCTCTAAGCCCGGGACAGGGGCCATCTATGGCTACACCTTC
TRBV7-3,NA,TRBJ2-3,NA,CASSLWGLSDTQYF,TGTGCCAGCAGCTTATGGGGACTCTCAGATACGCAGTATTTT
TRBV10-3,NA,TRBJ2-7,NA,CAISDPPNANEQYF,TGTGCCATCAGTGACCCCCCTAACGCGAACGAGCAGTACTTC
TRBV7-9,TRBD2,TRBJ2-5,NA,CASSSGLSATQYF,TGTGCCAGCAGCTCGGGACTATCAGCGACCCAGTACTTC
TRBV5-1,TRBD1,TRBJ2-3,NA,CASSLDRGLTRDTQYF,TGCGCCAGCAGCTTGGACAGGGGCTTAACTAGAGATACGCAGTATTTT
TRBV24-1,TRBD2,TRBJ2-3,NA,CATSDHRTSGRSSDTQYF,TGTGCCACCAGTGATCACCGGACTAGCGGGAGAAGTTCAGATACGCAGTATTTT
TRBV4-2,TRBD2,TRBJ2-7,NA,CASSQGSGTRYYEQYF,TGTGCCAGCAGTCAAGGAAGCGGGACCCGTTACTACGAGCAGTACTTC
TRBV7-9,NA,TRBJ2-6,NA,CASSHGRSSGANVLTF,TGTGCCAGCAGCCACGGACGGAGCTCTGGGGCCAACGTCCTGACTTTC
TRBV3-1,NA,TRBJ2-5,many,CASSSGTKETQYF,TGTGCCAGCAGCTCCGGGACAAAGGAGACCCAGTACTTC
TRBV7-8,NA,TRBJ2-5,NA,CASSSTAIQETQYF,TGTGCCAGCAGTTCGACAGCCATCCAAGAGACCCAGTACTTC
TRBV12-3/TRBV12-4,TRBD1,TRBJ2-6,many,CASRRQGSGANVLTF,TGTGCCAGCAGGCGACAGGGCTCTGGGGCCAACGTCCTGACTTTC
TRBV7-9,NA,TRBJ2-5,few,CASSLENRGETQYF,TGTGCCAGCAGCTTAGAGAACCGAGGGGAGACCCAGTACTTC
TRBV25-1,TRBD1,TRBJ2-5,few,CASSRPGTGGETQYF,TGTGCCAGCAGCAGACCCGGGACAGGGGGCGAGACCCAGTACTTC
TRBV19,NA,TRBJ2-6,NA,CASMGMRASGANVLTF,TGTGCCAGTATGGGGATGCGGGCCTCTGGGGCCAACGTCCTGACTTTC
TRBV6-1,TRBD2,TRBJ2-2,NA,CASRRLAGSNTGELFF,TGTGCCAGCAGAAGACTAGCGGGGTCGAACACCGGGGAGCTGTTTTTT
TRBV29-1,NA,TRBJ2-7,many,CSVESVGGVDEQYF,TGCAGCGTTGAAAGCGTGGGGGGCGTCGACGAGCAGTACTTC
TRBV29-1,TRBD2,TRBJ2-7,few,CSVELAGVEQYF,TGCAGCGTTGAACTAGCGGGAGTCGAGCAGTACTTC
TRBV30,NA,TRBJ1-3,many,CALNRQSGNTIYF,TGTGCCTTAAACCGACAATCTGGAAACACCATATATTTT
TRBV6-5,NA,TRBJ1-2,many,CASSYRDTYYGYTF,TGTGCCAGCAGTTACCGGGACACCTACTATGGCTACACCTTC
TRBV19,NA,TRBJ1-2,few,CASSRPRGANYGYTF,TGTGCCAGTAGCCGACCTCGGGGGGCTAACTATGGCTACACCTTC
TRBV28,NA,TRBJ2-2,many,CASMSGLEANTGELFF,TGTGCCAGCATGTCTGGGCTAGAGGCGAACACCGGGGAGCTGTTTTTT
TRBV20-1,NA,TRBJ1-6,NA,CSARPGSYNSPLHF,TGCAGTGCTCGCCCAGGCTCCTATAATTCACCCCTCCACTTT
TRBV5-1,TRBD1,TRBJ2-2,few,CASSFGTGVSGELFF,TGCGCCAGCAGCTTCGGGACAGGGGTTTCCGGGGAGCTGTTTTTT
TRBV6-1,TRBD1,TRBJ1-2,many,CASSPLGTGSNYGYTF,TGTGCCAGCAGTCCGCTCGGGACAGGCTCTAACTATGGCTACACCTTC
TRBV2,NA,TRBJ2-3,NA,CASSENNDLTDTQYF,TGTGCCAGCAGTGAAAACAACGATCTCACAGATACGCAGTATTTT
TRBV20-1,NA,TRBJ1-2,many,CSAGGGQRSYGYTF,TGCAGTGCTGGGGGGGGACAACGATCCTATGGCTACACCTTC
TRBV29-1,NA,TRBJ2-5,many,CSVFSVGETQYF,TGCAGCGTCTTTAGCGTGGGGGAGACCCAGTACTTC
TRBV27,TRBD2,TRBJ2-5,many,CASSKLAGGPETQYF,TGTGCCAGCAGTAAACTAGCGGGAGGGCCCGAGACCCAGTACTTC
TRBV28,TRBD1,TRBJ1-1,NA,CASSSSGTGDTEAFF,TGTGCCAGCAGTTCATCCGGGACAGGGGACACTGAAGCTTTCTTT
TRBV3-1,NA,TRBJ2-7,few,CASSQGRGPGYEQYF,TGTGCCAGCAGCCAAGGACGCGGCCCAGGCTACGAGCAGTACTTC
TRBV5-1,NA,TRBJ1-4,few,CASSLGAGYQDEKLLF,TGCGCCAGCAGCTTAGGCGCAGGGTATCAGGATGAAAAACTGCTTTTT
TRBV7-9,NA,TRBJ2-7,many,CASSADTTFYEQYF,TGTGCCAGCAGCGCGGACACGACCTTCTACGAGCAGTACTTC
TRBV7-2,NA,TRBJ2-2,NA,CASSLRPPGLANTGELFF,TGTGCCAGCAGCCTCCGCCCCCCGGGACTGGCGAACACCGGGGAGCTGTTTTTT
TRBV27,NA,TRBJ1-4,few,CASSLYLDTNEKLFF,TGTGCCAGCAGTTTATATCTGGACACTAATGAAAAACTGTTTTTT